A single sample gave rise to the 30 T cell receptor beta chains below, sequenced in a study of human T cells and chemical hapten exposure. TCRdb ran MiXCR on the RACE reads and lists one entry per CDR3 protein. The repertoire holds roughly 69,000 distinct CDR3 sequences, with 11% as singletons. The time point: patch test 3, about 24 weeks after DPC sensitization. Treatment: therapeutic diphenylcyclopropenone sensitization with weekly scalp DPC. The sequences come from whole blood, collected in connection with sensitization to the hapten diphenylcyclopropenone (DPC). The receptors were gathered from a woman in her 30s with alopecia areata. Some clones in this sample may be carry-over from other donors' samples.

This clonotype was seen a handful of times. DNA of the CDR3: TGTGCCGCCAGGACAGGGGATGCGGACGAGCAGTACTTC. This translates into CAARTGDADEQYF. The gene calls are TRBV7-9 and TRBJ2-7; TRBD1 agrees at 9 bases. This CDR3 is built from 13 residues. The junction had 10 bases not matched to a gene; V was cut back by 11 bases and J by 5 bases. Germline assignment: CDR1 SEHNR and CDR2 FQNEAQ (reference sequence). Looking up the rest from reference TRBV7-9 and TRBJ2-7 gives the full variable domain: DTGVSQNPRHKITKRGQNVTFRCDPISEHNRLYWYRQTLGQGPEFLTYFQNEAQLEKSRLLSDRFSAERPKGSFSTLEIQRTEQGDSAMYLCAARTGDADEQYFGPGTRLTVT.

CDR3 loop: CASSSGTGRFGELFF. The CDR3 coding sequence is TGTGCCAGCAGCTCCGGGACAGGGCGATTCGGGGAGCTGTTTTTT. The chain recombines TRBV11-2 with TRBJ2-2; 9 nucleotides match TRBD1. Germline V CDR1 and CDR2: SGHAT, FQNNGV. Germline trimming cut 4 bases from V and 7 bases from J; bases unmatched to any gene: 7. The CDR3 contains 15 residues.

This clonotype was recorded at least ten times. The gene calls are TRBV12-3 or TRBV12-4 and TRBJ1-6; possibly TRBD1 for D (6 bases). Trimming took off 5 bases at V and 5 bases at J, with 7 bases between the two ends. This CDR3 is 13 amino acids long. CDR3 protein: CASSRDNNSPLHF. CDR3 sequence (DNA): TGTGCCAGCAGTAGGGACAATAATTCACCCCTCCACTTT.

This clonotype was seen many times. CDR3 sequence: CASSQDLRTSGTDTQYF. The CDR3 DNA reads as TGCGCCAGCAGCCAAGATCTTAGGACTAGCGGCACAGATACGCAGTATTTT. This chain joins TRBV4-3 and TRBJ2-3, with TRBD2 matching over 9 bases. Per germline, CDR1 LGHNA and CDR2 YSLEER. The CDR3 has 17 residues. Trimming at V came to 0 bases and at J to 1 base, leaving 5 bases not matched to a gene.

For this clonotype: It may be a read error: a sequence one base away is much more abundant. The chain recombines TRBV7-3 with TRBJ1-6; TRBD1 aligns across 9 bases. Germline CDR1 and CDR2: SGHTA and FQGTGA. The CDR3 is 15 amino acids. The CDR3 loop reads CASSFSGTGNSPFHF. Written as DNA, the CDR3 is TGTGCCAGCAGCTTTTCGGGGACAGGGAATTCACCCTTCCACTTT. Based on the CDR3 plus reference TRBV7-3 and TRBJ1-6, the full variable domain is GAGVSQTPSNKVTEKGKYVELRCDPISGHTALYWYRQSLGQGPEFLIYFQGTGAADDSGLPNDRFFAVRPEGSVSTLKIQRTERGDSAVYLCASSFSGTGNSPFHFGNGTRLTVT.

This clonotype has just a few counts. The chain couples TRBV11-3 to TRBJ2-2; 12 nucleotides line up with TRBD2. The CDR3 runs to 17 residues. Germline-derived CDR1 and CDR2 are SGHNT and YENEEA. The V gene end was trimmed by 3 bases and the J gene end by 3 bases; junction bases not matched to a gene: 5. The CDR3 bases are TGTGCCAGCAGCTTGAGGACTAGCGGGGAGTACACCGGGGAGCTGTTTTTT. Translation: CASSLRTSGEYTGELFF.

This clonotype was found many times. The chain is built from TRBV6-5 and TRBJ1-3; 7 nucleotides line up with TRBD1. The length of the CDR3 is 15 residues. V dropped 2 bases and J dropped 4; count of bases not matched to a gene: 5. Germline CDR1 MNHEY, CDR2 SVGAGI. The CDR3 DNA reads TGTGCCAGCAGTTACACGACAGGGACCGGAAACACCATATATTTT. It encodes CASSYTTGTGNTIYF.

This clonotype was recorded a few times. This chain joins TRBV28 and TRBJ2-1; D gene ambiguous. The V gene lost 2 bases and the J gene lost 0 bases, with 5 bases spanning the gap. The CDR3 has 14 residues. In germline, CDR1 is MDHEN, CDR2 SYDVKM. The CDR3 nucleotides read TGTGCCAGCAGTTTACCCAGCTCCTACAATGAGCAGTTCTTC. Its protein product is CASSLPSSYNEQFF. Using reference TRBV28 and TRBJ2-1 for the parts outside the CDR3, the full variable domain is DVKVTQSSRYLVKRTGEKVFLECVQDMDHENMFWYRQDPGLGLRLIYFSYDVKMKEKGDIPEGYSVSREKKERFSLILESASTNQTSMYLCASSLPSSYNEQFFGPGTRLTVL.

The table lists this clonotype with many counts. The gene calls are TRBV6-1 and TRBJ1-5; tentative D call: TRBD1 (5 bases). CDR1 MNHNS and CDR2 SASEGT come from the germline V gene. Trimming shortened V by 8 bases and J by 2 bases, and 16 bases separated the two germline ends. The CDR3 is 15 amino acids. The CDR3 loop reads CASPGPGEGNQPQHF. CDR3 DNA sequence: TGTGCCAGCCCGGGGCCGGGTGAGGGCAATCAGCCCCAGCATTTT.

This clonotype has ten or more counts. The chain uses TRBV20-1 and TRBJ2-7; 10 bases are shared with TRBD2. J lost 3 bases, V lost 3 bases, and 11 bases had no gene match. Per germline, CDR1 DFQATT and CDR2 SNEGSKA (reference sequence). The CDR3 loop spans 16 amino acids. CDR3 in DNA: TGCAGTGCTAGTATCAGCGGGAGGGCCGGTAACTACGAGCAGTACTTC. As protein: CSASISGRAGNYEQYF.

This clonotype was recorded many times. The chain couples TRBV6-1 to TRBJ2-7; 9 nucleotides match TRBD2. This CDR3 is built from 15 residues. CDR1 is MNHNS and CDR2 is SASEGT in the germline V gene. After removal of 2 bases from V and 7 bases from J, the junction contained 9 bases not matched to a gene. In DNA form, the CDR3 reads TGTGCCAGCAGTGAATTGCCTAGCGGGGTAGGAGAGCAGTACTTC. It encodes CASSELPSGVGEQYF.

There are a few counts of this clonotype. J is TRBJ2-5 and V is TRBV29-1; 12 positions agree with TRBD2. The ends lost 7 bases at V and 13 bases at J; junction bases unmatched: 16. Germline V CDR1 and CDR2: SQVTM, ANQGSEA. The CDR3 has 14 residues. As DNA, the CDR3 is TGCAGCGCGCGAGGACTAGCGGGGCTATTCCCCATGTACTTC. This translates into CSARGLAGLFPMYF. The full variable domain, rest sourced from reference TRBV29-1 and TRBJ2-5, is SAVISQKPSRDICQRGTSLTIQCQVDSQVTMMFWYRQQPGQSLTLIATANQGSEATYESGFVIDKFPISRPNLTFSTLTVSNMSPEDSSIYLCSARGLAGLFPMYFGPGTRLLVL.

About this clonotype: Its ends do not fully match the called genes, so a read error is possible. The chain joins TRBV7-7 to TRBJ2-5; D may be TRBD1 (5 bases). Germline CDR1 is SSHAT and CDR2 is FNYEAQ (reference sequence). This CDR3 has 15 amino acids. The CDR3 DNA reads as TGTGCCAGCAGCCCCCAGTGGGGCCCACAAGACACCCAGTACTTC. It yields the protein CASSPQWGPQDTQYF.

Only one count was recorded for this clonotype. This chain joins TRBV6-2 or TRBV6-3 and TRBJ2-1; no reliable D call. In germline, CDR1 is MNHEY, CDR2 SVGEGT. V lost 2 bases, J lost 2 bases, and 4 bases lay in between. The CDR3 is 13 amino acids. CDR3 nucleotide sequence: TGTGCCAGCAGTTACCCTACCTACAATGAGCAGTTCTTC. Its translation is CASSYPTYNEQFF.

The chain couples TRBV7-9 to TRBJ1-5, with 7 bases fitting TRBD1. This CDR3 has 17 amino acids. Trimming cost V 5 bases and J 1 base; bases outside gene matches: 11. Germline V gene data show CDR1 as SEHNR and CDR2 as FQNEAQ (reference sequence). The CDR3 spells CASSPGDSLWSNQPQHF. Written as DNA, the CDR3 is TGTGCCAGCAGCCCTGGGGACAGCCTTTGGAGCAATCAGCCCCAGCATTTT. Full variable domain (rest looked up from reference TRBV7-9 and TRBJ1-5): DTGVSQNPRHKITKRGQNVTFRCDPISEHNRLYWYRQTLGQGPEFLTYFQNEAQLEKSRLLSDRFSAERPKGSFSTLEIQRTEQGDSAMYLCASSPGDSLWSNQPQHFGDGTRLSIL.

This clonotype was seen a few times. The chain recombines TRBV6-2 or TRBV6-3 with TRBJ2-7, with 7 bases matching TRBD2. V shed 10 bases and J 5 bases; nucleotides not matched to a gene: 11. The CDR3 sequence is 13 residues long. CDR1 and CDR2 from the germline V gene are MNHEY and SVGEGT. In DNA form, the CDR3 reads TGTGCCACCGGGTCGCGGGAGAGGGACGAGCAGTACTTC. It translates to CATGSRERDEQYF.

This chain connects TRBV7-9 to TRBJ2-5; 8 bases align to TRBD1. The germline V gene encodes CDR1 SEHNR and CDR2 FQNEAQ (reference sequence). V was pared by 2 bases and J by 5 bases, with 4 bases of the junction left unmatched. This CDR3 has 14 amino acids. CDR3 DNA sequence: TGTGCCAGCAGCTTAAGGACAGGGTATGAGACCCAGTACTTC. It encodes CASSLRTGYETQYF.

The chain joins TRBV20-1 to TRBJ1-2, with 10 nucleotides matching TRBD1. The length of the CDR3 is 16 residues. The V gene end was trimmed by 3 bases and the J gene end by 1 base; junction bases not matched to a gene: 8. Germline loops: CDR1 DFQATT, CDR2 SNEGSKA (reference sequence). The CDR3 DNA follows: TGCAGTGCTAGCCGCGGAGGGACAGGGGTTAACTATGGCTACACCTTC. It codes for CSASRGGTGVNYGYTF.

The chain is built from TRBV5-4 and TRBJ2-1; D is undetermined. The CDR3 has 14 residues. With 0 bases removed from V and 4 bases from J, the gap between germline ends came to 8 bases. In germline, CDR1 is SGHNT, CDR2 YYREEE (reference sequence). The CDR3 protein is CASSLALGYNEQFF. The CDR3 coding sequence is TGTGCCAGCAGCTTGGCACTGGGGTACAATGAGCAGTTCTTC.

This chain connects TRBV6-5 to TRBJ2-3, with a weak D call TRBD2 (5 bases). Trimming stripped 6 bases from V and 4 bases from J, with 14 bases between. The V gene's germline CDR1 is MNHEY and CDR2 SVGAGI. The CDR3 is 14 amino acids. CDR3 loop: CASSGIPQPDTQYF. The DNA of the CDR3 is TGTGCCAGCAGCGGGATACCTCAGCCAGATACGCAGTATTTT.

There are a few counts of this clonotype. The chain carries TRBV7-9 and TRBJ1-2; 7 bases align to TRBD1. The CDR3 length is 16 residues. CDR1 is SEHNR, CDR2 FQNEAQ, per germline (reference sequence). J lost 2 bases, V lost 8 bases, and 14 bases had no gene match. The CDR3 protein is CASLRGPVTGNYGYTF. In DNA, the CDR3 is TGTGCCAGCCTGAGGGGGCCTGTAACAGGGAACTATGGCTACACCTTC. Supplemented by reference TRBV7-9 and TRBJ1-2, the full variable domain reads DTGVSQNPRHKITKRGQNVTFRCDPISEHNRLYWYRQTLGQGPEFLTYFQNEAQLEKSRLLSDRFSAERPKGSFSTLEIQRTEQGDSAMYLCASLRGPVTGNYGYTFGSGTRLTVV.

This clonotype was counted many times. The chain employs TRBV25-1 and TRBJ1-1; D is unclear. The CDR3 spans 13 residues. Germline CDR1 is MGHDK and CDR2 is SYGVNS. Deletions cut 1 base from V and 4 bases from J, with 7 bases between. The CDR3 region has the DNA TGTGCCAGCAGTGAATGGGGAGGCACTGAAGCTTTCTTT. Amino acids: CASSEWGGTEAFF.

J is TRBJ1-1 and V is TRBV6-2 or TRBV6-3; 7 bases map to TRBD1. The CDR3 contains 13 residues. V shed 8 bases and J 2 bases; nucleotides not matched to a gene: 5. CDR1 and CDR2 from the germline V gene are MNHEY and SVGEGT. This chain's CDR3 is CASLRDSNTEAFF. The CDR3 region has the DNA TGTGCCAGCCTCAGGGACAGCAACACTGAAGCTTTCTTT.

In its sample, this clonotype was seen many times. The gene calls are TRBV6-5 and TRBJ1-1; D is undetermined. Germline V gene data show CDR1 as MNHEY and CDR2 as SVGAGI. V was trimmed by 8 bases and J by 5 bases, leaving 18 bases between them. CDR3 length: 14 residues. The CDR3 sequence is CASSGSEVRTEAFF. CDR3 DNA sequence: TGTGCCAGCTCTGGATCAGAAGTGAGGACTGAAGCTTTCTTT.

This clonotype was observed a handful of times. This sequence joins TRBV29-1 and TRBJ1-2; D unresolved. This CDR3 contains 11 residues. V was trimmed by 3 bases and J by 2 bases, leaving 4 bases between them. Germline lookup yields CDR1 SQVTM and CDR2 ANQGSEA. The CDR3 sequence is CSVEINYGYTF. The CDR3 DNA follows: TGCAGCGTTGAGATAAACTATGGCTACACCTTC.

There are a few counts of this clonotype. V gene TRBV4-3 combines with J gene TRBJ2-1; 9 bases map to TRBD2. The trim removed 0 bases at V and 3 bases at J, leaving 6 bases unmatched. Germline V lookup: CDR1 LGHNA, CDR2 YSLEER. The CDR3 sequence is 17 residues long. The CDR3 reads CASSQDPSGVLYNEQFF. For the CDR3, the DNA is TGCGCCAGCAGCCAAGATCCTAGCGGGGTCCTCTACAATGAGCAGTTCTTC.

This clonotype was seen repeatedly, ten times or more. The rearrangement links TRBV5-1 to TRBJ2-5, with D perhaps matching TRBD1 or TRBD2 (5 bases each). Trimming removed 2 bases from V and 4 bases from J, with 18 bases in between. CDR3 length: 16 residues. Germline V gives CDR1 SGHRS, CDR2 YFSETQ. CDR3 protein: CASSLLLRAGRETQYF. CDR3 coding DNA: TGCGCCAGCAGCTTACTGTTACGTGCAGGGAGAGAGACCCAGTACTTC.

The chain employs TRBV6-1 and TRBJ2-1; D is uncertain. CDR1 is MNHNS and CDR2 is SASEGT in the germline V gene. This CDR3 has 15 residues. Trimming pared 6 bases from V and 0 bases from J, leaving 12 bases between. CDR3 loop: CASSLDFLSYNEQFF. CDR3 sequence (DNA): TGTGCCAGCAGCCTAGATTTCCTCTCCTACAATGAGCAGTTCTTC.

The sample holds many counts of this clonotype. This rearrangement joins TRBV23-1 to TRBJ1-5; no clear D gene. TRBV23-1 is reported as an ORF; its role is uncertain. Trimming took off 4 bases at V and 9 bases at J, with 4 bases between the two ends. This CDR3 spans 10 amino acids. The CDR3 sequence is CASSPRPQHF. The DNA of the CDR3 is TGCGCCAGCAGTCCCAGGCCCCAGCATTTT.

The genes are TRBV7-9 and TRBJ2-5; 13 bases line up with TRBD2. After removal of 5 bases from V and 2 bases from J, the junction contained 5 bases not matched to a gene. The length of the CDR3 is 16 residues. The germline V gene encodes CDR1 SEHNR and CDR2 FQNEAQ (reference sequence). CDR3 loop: CASSPRLAGGQETQYF. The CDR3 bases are TGTGCCAGCAGCCCGAGACTAGCGGGGGGACAAGAGACCCAGTACTTC.